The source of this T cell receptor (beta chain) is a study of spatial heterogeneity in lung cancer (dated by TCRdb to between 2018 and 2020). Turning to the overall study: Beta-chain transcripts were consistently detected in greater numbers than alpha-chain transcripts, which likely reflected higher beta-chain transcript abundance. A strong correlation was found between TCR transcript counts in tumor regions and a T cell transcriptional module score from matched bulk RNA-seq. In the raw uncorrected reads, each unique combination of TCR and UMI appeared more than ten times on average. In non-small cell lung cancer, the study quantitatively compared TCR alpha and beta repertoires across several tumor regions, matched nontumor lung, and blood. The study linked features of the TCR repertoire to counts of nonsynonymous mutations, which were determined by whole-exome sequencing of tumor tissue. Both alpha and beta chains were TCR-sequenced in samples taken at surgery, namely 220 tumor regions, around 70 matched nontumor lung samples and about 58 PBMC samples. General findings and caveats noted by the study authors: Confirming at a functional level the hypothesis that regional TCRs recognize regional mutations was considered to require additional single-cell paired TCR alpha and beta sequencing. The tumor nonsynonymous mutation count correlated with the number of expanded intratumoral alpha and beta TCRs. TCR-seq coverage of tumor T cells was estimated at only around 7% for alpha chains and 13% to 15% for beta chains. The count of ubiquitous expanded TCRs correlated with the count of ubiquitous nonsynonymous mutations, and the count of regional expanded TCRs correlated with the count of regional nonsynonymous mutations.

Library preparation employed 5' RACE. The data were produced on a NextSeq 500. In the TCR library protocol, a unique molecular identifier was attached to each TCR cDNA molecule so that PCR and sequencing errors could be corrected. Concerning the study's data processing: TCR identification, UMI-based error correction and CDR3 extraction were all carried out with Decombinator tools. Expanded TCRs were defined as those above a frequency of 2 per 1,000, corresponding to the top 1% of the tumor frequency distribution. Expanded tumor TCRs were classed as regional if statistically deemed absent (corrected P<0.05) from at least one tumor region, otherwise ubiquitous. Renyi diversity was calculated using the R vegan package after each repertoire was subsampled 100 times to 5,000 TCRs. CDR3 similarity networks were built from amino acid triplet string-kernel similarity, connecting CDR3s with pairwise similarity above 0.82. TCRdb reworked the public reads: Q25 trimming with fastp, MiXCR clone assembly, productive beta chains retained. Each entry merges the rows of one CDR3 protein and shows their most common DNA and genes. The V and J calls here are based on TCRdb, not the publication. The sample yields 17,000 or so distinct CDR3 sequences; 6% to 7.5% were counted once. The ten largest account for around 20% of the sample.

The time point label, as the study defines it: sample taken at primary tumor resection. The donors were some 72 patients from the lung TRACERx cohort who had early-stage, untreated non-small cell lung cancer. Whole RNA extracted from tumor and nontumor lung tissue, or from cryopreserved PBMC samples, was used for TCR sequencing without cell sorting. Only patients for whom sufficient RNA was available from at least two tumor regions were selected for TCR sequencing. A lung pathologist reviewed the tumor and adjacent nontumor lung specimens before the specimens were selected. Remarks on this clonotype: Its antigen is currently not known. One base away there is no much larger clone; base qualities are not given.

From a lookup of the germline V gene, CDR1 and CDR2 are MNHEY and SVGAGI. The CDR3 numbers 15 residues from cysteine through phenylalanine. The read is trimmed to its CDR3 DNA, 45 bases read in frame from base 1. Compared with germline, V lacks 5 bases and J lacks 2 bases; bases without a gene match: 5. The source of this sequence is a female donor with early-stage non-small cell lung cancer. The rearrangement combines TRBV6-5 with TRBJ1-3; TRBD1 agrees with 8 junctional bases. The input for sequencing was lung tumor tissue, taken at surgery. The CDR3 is CASSPDRATGNTIYF. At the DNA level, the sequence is TGTGCCAGCAGTCCGGACAGGGCAACTGGAAACACCATATATTTT.